This is a list of T cell receptor beta chains from one sample in a study of T cell repertoires in cytomegalovirus infection. Via MiXCR, TCRdb re-called the reads, giving one row per CDR3 protein. The table includes tens of thousands of distinct CDR3 sequences, under 30% detected once. These TCRs are of unknown antigen specificity. The sample was CD8+ T cells from cultured PBMCs, taken from culture after CMV antigen stimulation. Receptors were obtained from a human donor in good health (CMV status not recorded). Some clones in this sample may be carry-over from other donors' samples. CDR3s leave out the opening cysteine and the closing phenylalanine or tryptophan. Fields, in order: V gene, J gene, CDR3 protein.

V: TRBV4-3; J: TRBJ2-7; CDR3: ASSQEGGVGYEQY
V: TRBV6-6; J: TRBJ1-1; CDR3: ASSLQGRGTEAF
V: TRBV9; J: TRBJ2-5; CDR3: ASSAQAETQY
V: TRBV27; J: TRBJ2-5; CDR3: ASSRTSGVQETQY
V: TRBV6-5; J: TRBJ1-3; CDR3: ASSYGRGQGNTIY
V: TRBV6-5; J: TRBJ2-5; CDR3: ASSYFGTKETQY
V: TRBV6-1; J: TRBJ2-7; CDR3: ASSEGTSVLYEQY
V: TRBV7-9; J: TRBJ1-4; CDR3: ASSLLGTGEEKLF
V: TRBV7-2; J: TRBJ2-7; CDR3: ASSLISGAIDEQY
V: TRBV28; J: TRBJ2-5; CDR3: ASTSGGETQY
V: TRBV7-3; J: TRBJ2-1; CDR3: ASSSITGTGNEQF
V: TRBV7-9; J: TRBJ1-1; CDR3: ASSLAPGVNTEAF
V: TRBV7-9; J: TRBJ2-7; CDR3: ASSSGAKTLYEQY
V: TRBV20-1; J: TRBJ2-1; CDR3: SPIGTEGNEQF
V: TRBV24-1; J: TRBJ1-5; CDR3: ATSDSYSGNQPQH
V: TRBV6-8; J: TRBJ2-7; CDR3: ANSYSLGQGYEQY
V: TRBV6-4; J: TRBJ1-1; CDR3: ASSDSSISEAF
V: TRBV9; J: TRBJ1-2; CDR3: ASSGGGSGGYT
V: TRBV11-3; J: TRBJ2-7; CDR3: ASSLETGNEQY
V: TRBV28; J: TRBJ2-2; CDR3: ASSWGGAAGELF
V: TRBV5-6; J: TRBJ2-7; CDR3: AGSFPVAGREQY
V: TRBV9; J: TRBJ2-7; CDR3: ASSVADRGSYEQY
V: TRBV7-7; J: TRBJ2-3; CDR3: ASSYGEGDTQY
V: TRBV11-2; J: TRBJ2-7; CDR3: ASTGTSGRSYEQY
V: TRBV5-5; J: TRBJ2-3; CDR3: ASSLGLAGGLQADTQY
V: TRBV19; J: TRBJ1-1; CDR3: ASSILDTNTEAF
V: TRBV4-3; J: TRBJ2-7; CDR3: ASSQAPTTSFYEQY
V: TRBV27; J: TRBJ1-5; CDR3: ASSNGQGGNQPQH
V: TRBV11-3; J: TRBJ2-7; CDR3: ASSLATGSSYEQY
V: TRBV4-1; J: TRBJ1-1; CDR3: ASSRGQGGPNTKAF
V: TRBV4-3; J: TRBJ2-2; CDR3: ASSQQLAGGTGELF
V: TRBV15; J: TRBJ1-3; CDR3: ATSIGRNSGNTIY
V: TRBV27; J: TRBJ2-3; CDR3: ASSENSGGTDTQY
V: TRBV7-9; J: TRBJ2-1; CDR3: ASSLSELAVNEQF
V: TRBV27; J: TRBJ1-1; CDR3: ASRPGGGRYTEAF
V: TRBV4-2; J: TRBJ2-7; CDR3: ASSPKDRVSSYEQY